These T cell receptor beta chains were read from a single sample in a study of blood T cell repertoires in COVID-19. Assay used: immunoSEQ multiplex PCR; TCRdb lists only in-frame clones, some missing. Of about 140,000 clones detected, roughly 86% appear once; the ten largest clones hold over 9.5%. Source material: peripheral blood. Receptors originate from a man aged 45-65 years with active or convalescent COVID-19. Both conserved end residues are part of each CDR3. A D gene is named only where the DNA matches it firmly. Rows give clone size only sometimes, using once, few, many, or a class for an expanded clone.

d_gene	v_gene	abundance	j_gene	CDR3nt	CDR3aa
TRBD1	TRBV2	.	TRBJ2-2	TGTGCCAGCAGCCCCGGACAGGGACCCACCGGGGAGCTGTTTTTT	CASSPGQGPTGELFF
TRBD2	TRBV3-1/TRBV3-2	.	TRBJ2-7	TGTGCCAGCAGCCGGAGCGGGGGGGTAGCCGCCTACGAGCAGTACTTC	CASSRSGGVAAYEQYF
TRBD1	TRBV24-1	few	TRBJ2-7	TGTGCCACCAGCAGACAGGGCGGTCGGGAGCAGTACTTC	CATSRQGGREQYF
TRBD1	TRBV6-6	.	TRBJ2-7	TGTGCCAGCAGTTATTCACAGGGGGCCTACGAGCAGTACTTC	CASSYSQGAYEQYF
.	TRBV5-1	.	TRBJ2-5	TGCGCCAGCTCGAAGGCAGGCACCCAAGAGACCCAGTACTTC	CASSKAGTQETQYF
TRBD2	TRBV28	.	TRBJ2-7	TGTGCCAGCGATAGCGGGGACTCCTACGAGCAGTACTTC	CASDSGDSYEQYF
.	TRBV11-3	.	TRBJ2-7	TGTGCCAGCAGCTTAGAGCGGGGATACGAGCAGTACTTC	CASSLERGYEQYF
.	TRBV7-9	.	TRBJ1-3	TGTGCCAGCAGCCTACTCAGCGGCGCCTCTGGAAACACCATATATTTT	CASSLLSGASGNTIYF
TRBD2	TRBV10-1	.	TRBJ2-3	TGCGCCAGCTCAAGCGGGAACACAGATACGCAGTATTTT	CASSSGNTDTQYF
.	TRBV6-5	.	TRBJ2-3	TGTGCCAGCAGACCCGAACTTTGGACAGATACGCAGTATTTT	CASRPELWTDTQYF
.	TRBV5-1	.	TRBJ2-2	TGCGCCAGCAGCTTGGTGGGTCAGGGCACCGGGGAGCTGTTTTTT	CASSLVGQGTGELFF
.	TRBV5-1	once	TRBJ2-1	TGCGCCAGCAGCTTGTCCGGGGGTTACAATGAGCAGTTCTTC	CASSLSGGYNEQFF
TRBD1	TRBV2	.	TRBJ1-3	TGTGCCAGCAGGGGGACAGGGGTTGGAAACACCATATATTTT	CASRGTGVGNTIYF
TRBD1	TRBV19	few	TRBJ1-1	TGTGCCAGTAGTCCCGGACAGGGGAACACTGAAGCTTTCTTT	CASSPGQGNTEAFF
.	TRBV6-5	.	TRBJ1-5	TGTGCCAGCATTCGGGACACTAGCAATCAGCCCCAGCATTTT	CASIRDTSNQPQHF
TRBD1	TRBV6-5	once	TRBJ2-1	TGTGCCAGCAGAAAAGACAGGGGGCCATACAATGAGCAGTTCTTC	CASRKDRGPYNEQFF
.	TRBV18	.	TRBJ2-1	TGTGCCAGCTCCGAGACAGCTTACAATGAGCAGTTCTTC	CASSETAYNEQFF
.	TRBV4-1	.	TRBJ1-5	TGCGCCAGCAGCCGGGTCCAGGTCAATCAGCCCCAGCATTTT	CASSRVQVNQPQHF
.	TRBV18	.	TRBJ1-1	TGTGCCAGCTCACCCTTACTATCTCAGGGGCACACTGAAGCTTTCTTT	CASSPLLSQGHTEAFF
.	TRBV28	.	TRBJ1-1	TGTGCCAGCAGCTCAACAGGGACGAACACTGAAGCTTTCTTT	CASSSTGTNTEAFF
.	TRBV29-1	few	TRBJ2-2	TGCAGCGGCGGGACCTACTATACTGCGAACACCGGGGAGCTGTTTTTT	CSGGTYYTANTGELFF
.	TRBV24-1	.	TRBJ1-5	TGTGCCACCAGTGGTCAGGGCTTTCAGCCCCAGCATTTT	CATSGQGFQPQHF
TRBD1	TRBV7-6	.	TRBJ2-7	TGTGCCAGCAGCCCCCGGACAGGGGGCGCATTTTACGAGCAGTACTTC	CASSPRTGGAFYEQYF
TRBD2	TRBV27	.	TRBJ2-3	TGTGCCAGCAGCCCCTCGGGAGGCCCGCAGTATTTT	CASSPSGGPQYF
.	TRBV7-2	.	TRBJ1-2	TGTGCCAGCAGGGGGGGAATTGACGGCAATGGCTACACCTTC	CASRGGIDGNGYTF
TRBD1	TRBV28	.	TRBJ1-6	TGTGCCAGCAGACAGGGGACGCCCCTCCACTTT	CASRQGTPLHF
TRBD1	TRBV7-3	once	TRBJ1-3	TGTGCCAGCAGCTTAACGACAGGGTCTGGAAACACCATATATTTT	CASSLTTGSGNTIYF
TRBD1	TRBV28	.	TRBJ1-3	TGTGCCAGCAGTTCTCCCGGGACAGGGATCGGTAGAAACACCATATATTTT	CASSSPGTGIGRNTIYF
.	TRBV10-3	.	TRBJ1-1	TGTGCCATCAGTGAGTCAGTGACAGAAAACACTGAAGCTTTCTTT	CAISESVTENTEAFF
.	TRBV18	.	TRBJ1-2	TGTGCCAGCTCACCGAACACAAAACCGGAGGGCTACACCTTC	CASSPNTKPEGYTF
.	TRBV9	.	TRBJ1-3	TGTGCCAGCAGCCCCAATCCCCGGGACTACTCTGGAAACACCATATATTTT	CASSPNPRDYSGNTIYF
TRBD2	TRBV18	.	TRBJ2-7	TGTGCCAGCTCACCAAGGCCGGGACTAGCGGGAGGACGTACGACCTACGAGCAGTACTTC	CASSPRPGLAGGRTTYEQYF
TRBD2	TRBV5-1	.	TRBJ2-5	TGCGCCAGCAGCCTGGGATGGCGGGAGAGACAAGAGACCCAGTACTTC	CASSLGWRERQETQYF
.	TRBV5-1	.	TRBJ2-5	TGCGCCAGCAGCTTGCTGCCGGGTCAAGAGACCCAGTACTTC	CASSLLPGQETQYF
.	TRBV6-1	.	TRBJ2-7	TGTGCCAGCAGTGAACGGGTTATATACGAGCAGTACTTC	CASSERVIYEQYF
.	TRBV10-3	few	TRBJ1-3	TGTGCCATCAGTGACCTGGGGAGCTCTGGAAACACCATATATTTT	CAISDLGSSGNTIYF
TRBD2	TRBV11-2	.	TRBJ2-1	TGTGCCAGCAGTCCGGGCGGGGCCCTAGCGGGAGACATCGATGAGCAGTTCTTC	CASSPGGALAGDIDEQFF
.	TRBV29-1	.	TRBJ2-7	TGCAGCGTTGGACAGGCTAACTCCTACGAGCAGTACTTC	CSVGQANSYEQYF
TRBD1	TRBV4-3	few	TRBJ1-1	TGCGCCAGCAGCCACTCTCGGTTGGGGGACAGGGGGGGAAAAGCTTTCTTT	CASSHSRLGDRGGKAFF
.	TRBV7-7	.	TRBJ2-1	TGTGCTAGCAGCCCGCACGGGAATGAGCAGTTCTTC	CASSPHGNEQFF